One and the same sample provided the 29 T cell receptor beta chains below, sequenced in a study of cytomegalovirus exposure and HLA in healthy donors. The PCR was carried out with 60 Vbeta primers and 13 Jbeta primers. The table came from immunoSEQ multiplex PCR; TCRdb's copy has only in-frame clones and leaves some out. This repertoire includes more than 60,000 clones. The sample taken for sequencing was PBMCs. These receptors came from a boy younger than 18 in good health and CMV-seronegative.

The chain uses TRBV2 and TRBJ1-4, with 8 positions matching TRBD1. CDR1 is SNHLY and CDR2 is FYNNEI in the germline V gene. Trimming at V came to 6 bases and at J to 8 bases, leaving 11 bases not matched to a gene. This CDR3 has 15 amino acids. CDR3: CASRGDRGTSEKLFF. The DNA for the CDR3 is TGTGCCAGCAGGGGAGACAGGGGAACTTCGGAAAAACTGTTTTTT.

The chain combines TRBV19 with TRBJ2-6; the D is unclear. The CDR3 contains 16 residues. Germline V gene sequence: CDR1 LNHDA, CDR2 SQIVND (reference sequence). Trimming took 0 bases from V and 2 from J, leaving 8 bases between them. CDR3: CASSIDSFPGANVLTF. DNA for the CDR3: TGTGCCAGTAGTATAGATTCCTTTCCTGGGGCCAACGTCCTGACTTTC.

The chain employs TRBV7-2 and TRBJ2-5; 9 nucleotides agree with TRBD1. In germline, CDR1 is SGHTA, CDR2 FQGNSA. J was trimmed by 7 bases and V by 4 bases; bases with no gene match: 10. CDR3 length: 15 amino acids. CDR3 amino acids: CASSWGGQGMMTQYF. DNA of the CDR3: TGTGCCAGCAGCTGGGGAGGACAGGGGATGATGACCCAGTACTTC.

This rearrangement joins TRBV9 to TRBJ2-7, with TRBD1 matching over 9 bases. CDR1 is SGDLS and CDR2 is YYNGEE in the germline V gene. V trimming: 2 bases; J trimming: 3 bases; junction bases outside the gene matches: 6. This CDR3 comprises 15 residues. DNA of the CDR3: TGTGCCAGCAGCGTTAGTTCGGGACAGGGCTACGAGCAGTACTTC. It yields the protein CASSVSSGQGYEQYF. The full variable domain, completed using reference TRBV9 and TRBJ2-7, is DSGVTQTPKHLITATGQRVTLRCSPRSGDLSVYWYQQSLDQGLQFLIQYYNGEERAKGNILERFSAQQFPDLHSELNLSSLELGDSALYFCASSVSSGQGYEQYFGPGTRLTVT.

V gene TRBV6-5 combines with J gene TRBJ2-2; D not resolved. Germline V gene data show CDR1 as MNHEY and CDR2 as SVGAGI. V was shortened by 5 bases and J by 5 bases, with 9 bases between the two germline ends. The CDR3 covers 13 residues. CDR3 DNA: TGTGCCAGCAGTATTGCCGGGACCGGGGAGCTGTTTTTT. Its translation: CASSIAGTGELFF.

This chain links TRBV7-2 with TRBJ1-1; 7 bases map to TRBD1. CDR1 is SGHTA and CDR2 is FQGNSA in the germline V gene. Trimming took 2 bases from V and 5 from J; bases not matched to a gene: 5. This CDR3 region has 14 residues. The CDR3 DNA sequence: TGTGCCAGCAGCTTAAGTCCAGGGGGAACTGAAGCTTTCTTT. It codes for CASSLSPGGTEAFF.

This rearrangement joins TRBV27 to TRBJ1-1, with D possibly matching TRBD1 (6 bases). The CDR3 covers 12 residues. Germline-derived CDR1 and CDR2 are MNHEY and SMNVEV (reference sequence). Trimming shortened V by 5 bases and J by 5 bases, and 9 bases separated the two germline ends. The DNA for the CDR3 is TGTGCCAGCAGTGCCGGGACAACTGAAGCTTTCTTT. Amino acids: CASSAGTTEAFF.

The V gene is TRBV19, the J gene TRBJ2-5; 7 bases match TRBD1. The V gene end was trimmed by 4 bases and the J gene end by 3 bases; junction bases not matched to a gene: 5. The germline CDR1 and CDR2 sequences are LNHDA and SQIVND (reference sequence). This CDR3 is 14 amino acids long. The CDR3 sequence is CASSTKGTEETQYF. DNA for the CDR3: TGTGCCAGTAGTACGAAGGGGACAGAAGAGACCCAGTACTTC.

This chain connects TRBV12-5 to TRBJ1-1; the match to TRBD1 covers 7 bases. Trimming removed 2 bases from V and 3 bases from J; junction bases left unmatched: 6. Per the germline V gene, CDR1 is LGHNT and CDR2 is FRNRAP. The CDR3 sequence is 15 residues long. The CDR3 loop is CASGLYRGWYTEAFF. The DNA for the CDR3 is TGTGCTAGTGGTTTGTACAGGGGCTGGTACACTGAAGCTTTCTTT.

The chain has TRBV30 and TRBJ2-3; TRBD2 might be the D (5 bases). Between the trimmed V and J ends, which lost 5 bases and 3 bases, there was a span of 18 bases. Per the germline V gene, CDR1 is GTSNPN and CDR2 is SVGIG (reference sequence). The CDR3 contains 15 residues. The CDR3 reads CAWHRTSDVTDTQYF. CDR3 DNA sequence: TGTGCCTGGCATCGAACTAGTGACGTGACAGATACGCAGTATTTT.

The chain combines TRBV5-1 with TRBJ1-2; 9 bases fit TRBD1. Germline lookup yields CDR1 SGHRS and CDR2 YFSETQ. The V and J ends lost 3 bases and 3 bases, in that order; junction bases with no gene match: 3. The CDR3 covers 14 residues. CDR3 amino acids: CASSSQGADYGYTF. The CDR3 bases are TGCGCCAGCAGCTCACAGGGGGCCGACTATGGCTACACCTTC.

This chain links TRBV27 with TRBJ2-7; tentatively, D is TRBD2 (5 bases). This CDR3 region has 15 residues. The V and J ends lost 0 bases and 3 bases respectively, with 12 bases between them. Germline CDR1 is MNHEY and CDR2 is SMNVEV (reference sequence). The CDR3 protein is CASSLSPGIGYEQYF. In nucleotides, the CDR3 is TGTGCCAGCAGTTTATCGCCCGGGATCGGCTACGAGCAGTACTTC.

The CDR3: CASSQGSQGRSGYTF. The CDR3 DNA reads as TGCGCCAGCAGCCAAGGTTCGCAGGGAAGGTCTGGCTACACCTTC. This chain connects TRBV4-1 to TRBJ1-2; perhaps TRBD1 as D (5 bases). Germline CDR1 is MGHRA and CDR2 is YSYEKL. The CDR3 extends over 15 amino acids. V lost 1 base and J lost 7, with 16 bases in between.

The chain employs TRBV4-1 and TRBJ2-1, with D possibly TRBD1 on 5 matching bases. CDR1 and CDR2 from the germline V gene are MGHRA and YSYEKL. Trimming took 4 bases from V and 5 from J, leaving 12 bases between them. The CDR3 runs 14 residues. The CDR3 region has the DNA TGCGCCAGCAGCCGAACAACAGGAGACAATGAGCAGTTCTTC. Translation gives CASSRTTGDNEQFF.

This chain connects TRBV14 to TRBJ2-1; the match to TRBD2 covers 8 bases. The CDR3 totals 17 residues. CDR1 is SGHDN, CDR2 FVKESK, per germline. Trimming took 2 bases from V and 3 from J; bases not matched to a gene: 9. The chain's CDR3 is CASSQFETSGLYNEQFF. The CDR3 DNA reads TGTGCCAGCAGCCAATTCGAAACTAGCGGACTCTACAATGAGCAGTTCTTC.

The chain carries TRBV7-9 and TRBJ2-2; 13 bases line up with TRBD2. This CDR3 has 16 residues. Trimming cost V 4 bases and J 4 bases; bases outside gene matches: 3. CDR1 is SEHNR and CDR2 is FQNEAQ in the germline V gene (reference sequence). CDR3 amino acids: CASSSGLAGSTGELFF. In DNA form, the CDR3 reads TGTGCCAGCAGCTCGGGACTAGCGGGATCCACCGGGGAGCTGTTTTTT.

This chain joins TRBV30 and TRBJ2-5; weak D call: TRBD1 (6 bases). V was cut by 4 bases and J by 1 base, with 10 bases left in between. Germline V CDR1 and CDR2: GTSNPN, SVGIG (reference sequence). CDR3 length: 13 residues. The CDR3 DNA is TGTGCCTGGACTACAGGGTCCCAAGAGACCCAGTACTTC. Protein product: CAWTTGSQETQYF.

The chain uses TRBV7-2 and TRBJ2-5; 14 nucleotides line up with TRBD2. Per the germline V gene, CDR1 is SGHTA and CDR2 is FQGNSA. With V trimmed by 6 bases and J by 5 bases, 8 bases remained unmatched. CDR3 length: 16 amino acids. DNA for the CDR3: TGTGCCAGCAGGTACCGACTAGCGGGAGGGCCGGAGACCCAGTACTTC. Encoded protein: CASRYRLAGGPETQYF. Full variable domain (rest looked up from reference TRBV7-2 and TRBJ2-5): GAGVSQSPSNKVTEKGKDVELRCDPISGHTALYWYRQSLGQGLEFLIYFQGNSAPDKSGLPSDRFSAERTGGSVSTLTIQRTQQEDSAVYLCASRYRLAGGPETQYFGPGTRLLVL.

The rearrangement joins TRBV14 to TRBJ2-2, with TRBD2 as a possible D gene (6 bases). Looked up from germline, CDR1 is SGHDN and CDR2 is FVKESK. Trimming removed 3 bases at V and 4 bases at J, with 12 bases between. This CDR3 is 15 amino acids long. For the CDR3, the DNA is TGTGCCAGCAGCCAGGGGGGATCGGGCACCGGGGAGCTGTTTTTT. Its translation: CASSQGGSGTGELFF.

The V gene is TRBV19, the J gene TRBJ2-7; weak D call: TRBD2 (6 bases). From germline, CDR1 is LNHDA and CDR2 SQIVND (reference sequence). This CDR3 comprises 14 residues. Trimming cost V 7 bases and J 0 bases, with 13 bases left between them. The CDR3 sequence: CASNQGLSSYEQYF. The CDR3 nucleotides read TGTGCCAGTAACCAGGGACTGAGCTCCTACGAGCAGTACTTC. Filled out from reference TRBV19 and TRBJ2-7, the complete variable domain reads DGGITQSPKYLFRKEGQNVTLSCEQNLNHDAMYWYRQDPGQGLRLIYYSQIVNDFQKGDIAEGYSVSREKKESFPLTVTSAQKNPTAFYLCASNQGLSSYEQYFGPGTRLTVT.

This chain uses TRBV2 with TRBJ2-3; tentative D call: TRBD2 (6 bases). The germline V gene encodes CDR1 SNHLY and CDR2 FYNNEI. The CDR3 consists of 16 residues. The germline V and J ends were trimmed by 3 bases and 3 bases, with 16 bases remaining between them. CDR3: CASSEEGPPGTDTQYF. CDR3 in DNA: TGTGCCAGCAGTGAGGAGGGACCACCGGGTACAGATACGCAGTATTTT. Combining the CDR3 with reference TRBV2 and TRBJ2-3 gives the whole variable domain EPEVTQTPSHQVTQMGQEVILRCVPISNHLYFYWYRQILGQKVEFLVSFYNNEISEKSEIFDDQFSVERPDGSNFTLKIRSTKLEDSAMYFCASSEEGPPGTDTQYFGPGTRLTVL.

The chain links TRBV7-9 to TRBJ1-4; D is uncertain. V shed 3 bases and J shed 7 bases, with 6 bases lying between them. The CDR3 length is 12 residues. The V gene's germline CDR1 is SEHNR and CDR2 FQNEAQ (reference sequence). The CDR3 loop reads CASSLEGEKLFF. CDR3 in DNA: TGTGCCAGCAGCTTGGAGGGTGAAAAACTGTTTTTT. The variable domain in full, completed from reference TRBV7-9 and TRBJ1-4, reads DTGVSQNPRHKITKRGQNVTFRCDPISEHNRLYWYRQTLGQGPEFLTYFQNEAQLEKSRLLSDRFSAERPKGSFSTLEIQRTEQGDSAMYLCASSLEGEKLFFGSGTQLSVL.

The chain links TRBV10-2 to TRBJ2-7, with D hard to call. V lost 3 bases, J lost 3 bases, and 6 bases lay in between. The CDR3 sequence is 12 residues long. Germline V CDR1 and CDR2: WSHSY, SAAADI. In DNA form, the CDR3 reads TGCGCCAGCAGTGACCAAAACTACGAGCAGTACTTC. Translating it yields CASSDQNYEQYF.

This chain joins TRBV6-1 and TRBJ1-1; tentatively, D is TRBD1 (6 bases). CDR1 and CDR2 (germline): MNHNS, SASEGT. V was pared by 4 bases and J by 5 bases, with 11 bases between. The CDR3 consists of 13 residues. The CDR3 nucleotides are TGTGCCAGCAGTGGGAAACAGGGAACTGAAGCTTTCTTT. Translating gives CASSGKQGTEAFF.

The chain is built from TRBV5-4 and TRBJ2-7; 10 nucleotides line up with TRBD1. Germline values: CDR1 SGHNT, CDR2 YYREEE (reference sequence). The CDR3 has 16 residues. V was pared by 3 bases and J by 6 bases, with 12 bases of the junction left unmatched. CDR3 DNA: TGTGCCAGCAGCTCCCCCGGACAGGGGGGCGCGAGCGAGCAGTACTTC. Amino acids: CASSSPGQGGASEQYF. The variable domain in full, with the rest retrieved from reference TRBV5-4 and TRBJ2-7, is ETGVTQSPTHLIKTRGQQVTLRCSSQSGHNTVSWYQQALGQGPQFIFQYYREEENGRGNFPPRFSGLQFPNYSSELNVNALELDDSALYLCASSSPGQGGASEQYFGPGTRLTVT.

This chain uses TRBV4-2 with TRBJ1-2; the match to TRBD1 covers 8 bases. The V and J ends lost 0 bases and 1 base, in that order; junction bases with no gene match: 4. The CDR3 contains 16 residues. The germline gives CDR1 LGHNA, CDR2 YNFKEQ. The CDR3 is CASSQEITGGNYGYTF. The CDR3 DNA reads TGTGCCAGCAGCCAAGAAATTACAGGGGGTAACTATGGCTACACCTTC.

CDR3 sequence (DNA): TGTGCCAGTAGCACTAGCGGGGGATACTACGAGCAGTACTTC. Its protein is CASSTSGGYYEQYF. The J gene is TRBJ2-7, the V gene TRBV19; TRBD2 aligns across 11 bases. Germline-derived CDR1 and CDR2 are LNHDA and SQIVND (reference sequence). The CDR3 runs 14 residues. The ends lost 6 bases at V and 3 bases at J; junction bases unmatched: 4. The complete variable domain, with remaining parts taken from reference TRBV19 and TRBJ2-7, reads DGGITQSPKYLFRKEGQNVTLSCEQNLNHDAMYWYRQDPGQGLRLIYYSQIVNDFQKGDIAEGYSVSREKKESFPLTVTSAQKNPTAFYLCASSTSGGYYEQYFGPGTRLTVT.

V and J are TRBV7-9 and TRBJ1-2; the D gene is possibly TRBD1 (5 bases). The CDR3 is made up of 13 amino acids. Germline V gene data show CDR1 as SEHNR and CDR2 as FQNEAQ (reference sequence). The ends were cut back, 5 bases at V and 8 bases at J, with 15 bases in the middle. Written as DNA, the CDR3 is TGTGCCAGCAGCCTTGCTGGGGCGCGGGGCTACACCTTC. This sequence encodes CASSLAGARGYTF. The full variable domain, rest sourced from reference TRBV7-9 and TRBJ1-2, is DTGVSQNPRHKITKRGQNVTFRCDPISEHNRLYWYRQTLGQGPEFLTYFQNEAQLEKSRLLSDRFSAERPKGSFSTLEIQRTEQGDSAMYLCASSLAGARGYTFGSGTRLTVV.

The V call is TRBV10-3, the J call TRBJ2-7; perhaps TRBD2 as D (6 bases). The CDR3 spans 17 residues. CDR1 and CDR2 from the germline V gene are ENHRY and SYGVKD. V was cut by 5 bases and J by 0 bases, with 20 bases left in between. For the CDR3, the DNA is TGTGCCATCAGTTTGAGACTGGGGGGACCGACCTCCTACGAGCAGTACTTC. Translated, it gives CAISLRLGGPTSYEQYF.